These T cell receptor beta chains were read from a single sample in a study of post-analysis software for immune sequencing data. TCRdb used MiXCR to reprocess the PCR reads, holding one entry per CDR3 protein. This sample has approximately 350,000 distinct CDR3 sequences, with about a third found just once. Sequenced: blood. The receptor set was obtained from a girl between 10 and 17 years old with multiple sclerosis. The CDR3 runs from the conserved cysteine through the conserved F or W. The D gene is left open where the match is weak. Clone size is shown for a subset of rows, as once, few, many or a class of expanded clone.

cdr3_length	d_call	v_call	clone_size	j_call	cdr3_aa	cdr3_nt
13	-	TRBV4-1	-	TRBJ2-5	CASSVRVQETQYF	TGCGCCAGCAGCGTGAGGGTCCAAGAGACCCAGTACTTC
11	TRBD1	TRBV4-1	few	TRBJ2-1	CASSRDRRQFF	TGCGCCAGCAGCCGGGACAGGCGGCAGTTCTTC
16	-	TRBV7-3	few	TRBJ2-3	CASSRQGGSSTDTQYF	TGTGCCAGCAGCCGACAGGGAGGTAGCAGCACAGATACGCAGTATTTT
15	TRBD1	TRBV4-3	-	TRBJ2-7	CASSQGQAPSYEQYF	TGCGCCAGCAGCCAGGGACAGGCTCCATCCTACGAGCAGTACTTC
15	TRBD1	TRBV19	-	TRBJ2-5	CASSEGQGARETQYF	TGTGCCAGTAGCGAGGGACAGGGGGCGAGAGAGACCCAGTACTTC
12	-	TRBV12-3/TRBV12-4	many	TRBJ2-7	CASSTGPQGQYF	TGTGCCAGCAGTACAGGGCCCCAGGGGCAGTACTTC
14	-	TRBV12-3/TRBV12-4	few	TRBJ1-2	CASSPAAGVYGYTF	TGTGCCAGCAGCCCCGCGGCCGGGGTCTATGGCTACACCTTC
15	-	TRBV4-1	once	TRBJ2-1	CASSQVVRGSNEQFF	TGCGCCAGCAGCCAAGTAGTAAGGGGCAGCAATGAGCAGTTCTTC
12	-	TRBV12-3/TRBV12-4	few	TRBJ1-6	CASTWANSPLHF	TGTGCCAGCACCTGGGCGAATTCACCCCTCCATTTT
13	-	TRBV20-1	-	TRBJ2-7	CSARSRLSCEQYF	TGCAGTGCCCGATCCCGACTTTCCTGCGAGCAGTACTTC
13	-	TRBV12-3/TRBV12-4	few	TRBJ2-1	CASRTGTHPGQFF	TGTGCCAGCAGGACCGGGACTCACCCTGGGCAGTTCTTC
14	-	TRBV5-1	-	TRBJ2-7	CASSLGRSRDEQYF	TGCGCCAGCAGCTTGGGTAGAAGTCGGGACGAGCAGTACTTC
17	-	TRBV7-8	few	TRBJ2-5	CASSFTGQGPGVETQYF	TGTGCCAGCAGCTTCACGGGACAAGGGCCCGGAGTGGAGACCCAGTACTTC
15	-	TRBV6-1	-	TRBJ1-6	CASSGRSSYNSPLHF	TGTGCCAGCAGTGGCAGGAGCTCCTATAATTCACCCCTCCACTTT
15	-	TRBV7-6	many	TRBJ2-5	CASSLAGEKRETQYF	TGTGCCAGCAGCTTAGCGGGGGAGAAAAGGGAGACCCAGTACTTC
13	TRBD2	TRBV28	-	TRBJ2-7	CAATSGDSYEQYF	TGTGCCGCGACTAGCGGGGACTCCTACGAGCAGTACTTC
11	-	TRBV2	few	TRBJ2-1	CASKEYNEQFF	TGTGCCAGCAAGGAGTACAATGAGCAGTTCTTC
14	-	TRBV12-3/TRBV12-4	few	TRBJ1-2	CASSSTQDRYGYTF	TGTGCCAGCAGTTCCACCCAGGACAGATATGGCTACACCTTC
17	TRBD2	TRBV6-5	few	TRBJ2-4	CASSYSRGGRGKNIQYF	TGTGCCAGCAGTTATTCTCGGGGGGGAAGGGGGAAAAACATTCAGTACTTC
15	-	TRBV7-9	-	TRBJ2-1	CASSSTGPHNNEQFF	TGTGCCAGCAGCTCCACGGGACCCCATAACAATGAGCAGTTCTTC
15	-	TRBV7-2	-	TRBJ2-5	CASRNRDIAGETQYF	TGTGCCAGCAGGAATAGGGACATCGCAGGAGAGACCCAGTACTTC
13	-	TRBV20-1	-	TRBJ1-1	CSPNDGRNTEAFF	TGCAGCCCAAACGATGGCAGGAACACTGAAGCTTTCTTT
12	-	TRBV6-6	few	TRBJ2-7	CASSTGAHEQYF	TGTGCCAGCAGTACGGGGGCCCACGAGCAGTACTTC
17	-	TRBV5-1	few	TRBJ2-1	CASSFPLRMSSYNEQFF	TGCGCCAGCAGCTTTCCCCTAAGGATGAGCTCCTACAATGAGCAGTTCTTC
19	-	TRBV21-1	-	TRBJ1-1	CASSKALPKPPRENTEAFF	TGTGCCAGCAGCAAAGCGCTCCCTAAACCCCCTAGGGAAAACACTGAAGCTTTCTTT
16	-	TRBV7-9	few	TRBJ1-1	CASSSMPGQGSTEAFF	TGTGCCAGCAGCTCGATGCCGGGGCAGGGCAGCACTGAAGCTTTCTTT
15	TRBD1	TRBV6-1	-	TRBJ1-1	CASSDLTGVGTEAFF	TGCGCCAGCAGTGATCTGACAGGGGTTGGCACTGAAGCTTTCTTT
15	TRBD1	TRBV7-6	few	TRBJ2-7	CASSYRDRHTYERYF	TGTGCCAGCAGCTATCGGGACAGACACACCTACGAGCGGTACTTC
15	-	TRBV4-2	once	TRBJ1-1	CASSQGPGLGTEAFF	TGTGCCAGCAGCCAAGGGCCGGGGCTGGGGACTGAAGCTTTCTTT
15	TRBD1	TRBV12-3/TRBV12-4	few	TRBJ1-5	CASIPGGNSNQPQHF	TGTGCCAGCATCCCAGGGGGGAATAGCAATCAGCCCCAGCATTTT
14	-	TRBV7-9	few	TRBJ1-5	CASSLDGLEQPQHF	TGTGCCAGCAGCTTAGACGGACTAGAGCAGCCCCAGCATTTT
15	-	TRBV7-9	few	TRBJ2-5	CASSSRDSYEETQYF	TGTGCCAGCAGCTCCCGAGACAGTTATGAAGAGACCCAGTACTTC
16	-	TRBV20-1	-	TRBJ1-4	CSARDSARDPDEKLFF	TGCAGTGCTAGAGATAGCGCCCGAGACCCAGATGAAAAACTGTTTTTT
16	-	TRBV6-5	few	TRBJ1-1	CASSYVGGLENTEAFF	TGTGCCAGCAGTTACGTGGGAGGGTTAGAGAACACTGAAGCTTTCTTT
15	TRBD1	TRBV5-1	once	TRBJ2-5	CAGSGGTVLEETQYF	TGCGCCGGCAGCGGTGGGACAGTTCTTGAAGAGACCCAGTACTTC
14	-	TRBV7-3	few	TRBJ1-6	CASSLRPLNSPLHF	TGTGCCAGCAGCTTAAGACCGCTTAATTCACCCCTCCACTTT
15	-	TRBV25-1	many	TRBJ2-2	CASSGSRANTGELFF	TGTGCCAGCAGTGGGAGTAGGGCAAACACCGGGGAGCTGTTTTTT
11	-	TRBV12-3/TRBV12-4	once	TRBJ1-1	CASSFGREAFF	TGTGCCAGCAGTTTTGGGAGGGAAGCTTTCTTT
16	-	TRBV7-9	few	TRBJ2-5	CASRVVGGGPQETQYF	TGTGCCAGCAGAGTTGTAGGAGGAGGCCCCCAAGAGACCCAGTACTTC
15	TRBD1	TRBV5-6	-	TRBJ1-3	CASSFRQGTGNAVYF	TGTGCCAGCAGCTTTAGACAGGGCACAGGAAACGCCGTATATTTT
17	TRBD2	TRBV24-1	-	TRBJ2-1	CATSDTHGSGGRNEQFF	TGTGCCACCAGTGATACACATGGTAGCGGGGGTAGGAATGAGCAGTTCTTC
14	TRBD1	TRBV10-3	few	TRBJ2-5	CAISEGQGGETQYF	TGTGCCATCAGCGAGGGACAGGGAGGGGAGACCCAGTACTTC
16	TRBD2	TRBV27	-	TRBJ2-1	CASDPGLAGGANEQFF	TGTGCCAGCGATCCGGGACTAGCGGGAGGTGCCAATGAGCAGTTCTTC
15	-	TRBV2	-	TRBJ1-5	CASSESHRSNQPQHF	TGTGCCAGCTCAGAATCCCACAGGAGCAATCAGCCCCAGCATTTT
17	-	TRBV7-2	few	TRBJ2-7	CASSKGGGGQGPYEQYF	TGTGCCAGCAGTAAGGGTGGGGGGGGCCAAGGCCCCTACGAGCAGTACTTC
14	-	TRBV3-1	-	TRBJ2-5	CTSSQESKGETQYF	TGTACCAGCAGCCAAGAATCCAAGGGGGAGACCCAGTACTTC
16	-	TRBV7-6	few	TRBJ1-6	CASSLRRGGNNSPLHF	TGTGCCAGCAGCTTACGGAGGGGCGGCAATAATTCACCCCTCCACTTT